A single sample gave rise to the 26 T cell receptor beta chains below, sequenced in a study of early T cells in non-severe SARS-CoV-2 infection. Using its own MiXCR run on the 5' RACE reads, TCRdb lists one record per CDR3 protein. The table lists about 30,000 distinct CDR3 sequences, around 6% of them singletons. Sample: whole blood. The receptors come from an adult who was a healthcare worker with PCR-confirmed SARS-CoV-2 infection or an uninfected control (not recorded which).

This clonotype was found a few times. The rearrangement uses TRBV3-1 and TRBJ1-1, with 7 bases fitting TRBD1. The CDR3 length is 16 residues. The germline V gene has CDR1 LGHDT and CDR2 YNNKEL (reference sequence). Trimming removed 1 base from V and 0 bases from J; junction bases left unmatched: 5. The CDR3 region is CASSQGTGVLNTEAFF. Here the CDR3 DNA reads TGTGCCAGCAGCCAAGGGACAGGCGTTTTGAACACTGAAGCTTTCTTT.

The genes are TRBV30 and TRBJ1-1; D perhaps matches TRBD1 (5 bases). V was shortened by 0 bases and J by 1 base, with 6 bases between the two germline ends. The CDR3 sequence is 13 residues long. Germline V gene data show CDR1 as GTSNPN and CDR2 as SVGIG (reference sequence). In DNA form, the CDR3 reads TGTGCCTGGAGTGTACAGGAGAACACTGAAGCTTTCTTT. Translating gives CAWSVQENTEAFF. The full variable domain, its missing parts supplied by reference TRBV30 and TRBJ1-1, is SQTIHQWPATLVQPVGSPLSLECTVEGTSNPNLYWYRQAAGRGLQLLFYSVGIGQISSEVPQNLSASRPQDRQFILSSKKLLLSDSGFYLCAWSVQENTEAFFGQGTRLTVV.

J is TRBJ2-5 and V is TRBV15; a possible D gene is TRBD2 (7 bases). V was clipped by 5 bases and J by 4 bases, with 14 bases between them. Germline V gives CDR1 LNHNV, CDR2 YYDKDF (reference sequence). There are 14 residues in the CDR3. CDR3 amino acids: CATSWGGRGETQYF. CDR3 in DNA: TGTGCCACCAGCTGGGGGGGCAGAGGAGAGACCCAGTACTTC. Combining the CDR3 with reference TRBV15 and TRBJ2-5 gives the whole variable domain DAMVIQNPRYQVTQFGKPVTLSCSQTLNHNVMYWYQQKSSQAPKLLFHYYDKDFNNEADTPDNFQSRRPNTSFCFLDIRSPGLGDTAMYLCATSWGGRGETQYFGPGTRLLVL.

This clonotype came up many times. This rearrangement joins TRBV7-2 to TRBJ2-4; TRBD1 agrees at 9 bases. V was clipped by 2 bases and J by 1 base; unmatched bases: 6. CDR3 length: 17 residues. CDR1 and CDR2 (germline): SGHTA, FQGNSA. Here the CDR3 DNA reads TGTGCCAGCAGCTTACCGTACAGGGGGCGCGCCAAAAACATTCAGTACTTC. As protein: CASSLPYRGRAKNIQYF.

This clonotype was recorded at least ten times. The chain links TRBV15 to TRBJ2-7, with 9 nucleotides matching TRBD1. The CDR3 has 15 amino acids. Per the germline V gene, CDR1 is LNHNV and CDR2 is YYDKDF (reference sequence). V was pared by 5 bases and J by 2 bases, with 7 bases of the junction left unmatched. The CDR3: CATSESGQGTYEQYF. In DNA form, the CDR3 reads TGTGCCACCAGCGAATCGGGACAGGGAACCTACGAGCAGTACTTC.

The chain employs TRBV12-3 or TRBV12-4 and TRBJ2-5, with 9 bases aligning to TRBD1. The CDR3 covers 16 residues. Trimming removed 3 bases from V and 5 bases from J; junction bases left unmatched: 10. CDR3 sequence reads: CASSLLGLGTGETQYF. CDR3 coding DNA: TGTGCCAGCAGTTTGTTAGGACTCGGGACAGGGGAGACCCAGTACTTC.

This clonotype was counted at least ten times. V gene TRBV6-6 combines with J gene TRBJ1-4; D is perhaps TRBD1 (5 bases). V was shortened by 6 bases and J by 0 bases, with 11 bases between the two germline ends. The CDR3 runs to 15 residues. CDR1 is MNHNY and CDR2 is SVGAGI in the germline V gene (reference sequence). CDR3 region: CASSQRGSTNEKLFF. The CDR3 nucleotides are TGTGCCAGCAGCCAACGGGGGTCAACTAATGAAAAACTGTTTTTT.

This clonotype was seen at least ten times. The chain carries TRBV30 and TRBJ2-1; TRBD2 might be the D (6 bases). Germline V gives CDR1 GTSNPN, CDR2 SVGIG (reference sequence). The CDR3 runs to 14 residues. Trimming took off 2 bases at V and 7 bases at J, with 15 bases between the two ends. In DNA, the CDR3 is TGTGCCTGGAGTACCCACGGGGGAGAGAATGAGCAGTTCTTC. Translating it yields CAWSTHGGENEQFF.

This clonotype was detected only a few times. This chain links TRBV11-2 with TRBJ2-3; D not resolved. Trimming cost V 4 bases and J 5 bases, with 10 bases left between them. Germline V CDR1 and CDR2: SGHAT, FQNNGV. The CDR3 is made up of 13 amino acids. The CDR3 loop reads CASSSMRGDTQYF. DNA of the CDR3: TGTGCCAGCAGCTCCATGAGAGGAGATACGCAGTATTTT.

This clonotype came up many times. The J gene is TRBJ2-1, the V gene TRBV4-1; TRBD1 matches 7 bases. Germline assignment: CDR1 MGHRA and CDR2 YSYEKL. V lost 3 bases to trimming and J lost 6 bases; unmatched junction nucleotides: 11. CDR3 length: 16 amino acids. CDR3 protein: CASSQTPPTGFNEQFF. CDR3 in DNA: TGCGCCAGCAGCCAGACACCCCCGACAGGGTTCAATGAGCAGTTCTTC.

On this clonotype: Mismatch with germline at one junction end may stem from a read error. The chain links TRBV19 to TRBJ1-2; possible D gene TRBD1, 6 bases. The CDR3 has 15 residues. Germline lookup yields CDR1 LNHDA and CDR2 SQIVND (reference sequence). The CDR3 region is CVSSIGGHYNYGYTF. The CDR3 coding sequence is TGTGTCAGTAGTATCGGGGGCCACTATAACTATGGCTACACCTTC. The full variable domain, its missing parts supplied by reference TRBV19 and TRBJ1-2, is DGGITQSPKYLFRKEGQNVTLSCEQNLNHDAMYWYRQDPGQGLRLIYYSQIVNDFQKGDIAEGYSVSREKKESFPLTVTSAQKNPTAFYLCVSSIGGHYNYGYTFGSGTRLTVV.

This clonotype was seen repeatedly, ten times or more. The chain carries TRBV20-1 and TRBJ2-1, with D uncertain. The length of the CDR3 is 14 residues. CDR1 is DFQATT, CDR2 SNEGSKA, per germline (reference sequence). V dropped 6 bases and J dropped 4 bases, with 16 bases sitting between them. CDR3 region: CSATDPTRYNEQFF. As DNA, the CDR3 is TGCAGTGCGACCGACCCAACTCGTTACAATGAGCAGTTCTTC.

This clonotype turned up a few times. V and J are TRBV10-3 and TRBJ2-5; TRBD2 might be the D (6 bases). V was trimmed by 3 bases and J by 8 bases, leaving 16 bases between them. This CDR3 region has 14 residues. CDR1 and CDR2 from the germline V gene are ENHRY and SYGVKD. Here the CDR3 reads CAISETGTVSTQYF. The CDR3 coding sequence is TGTGCCATCAGTGAAACCGGGACTGTCAGCACCCAGTACTTC.

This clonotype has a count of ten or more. The CDR3 spells CASSSQGGSNGYTF. The CDR3, as DNA: TGTGCCAGCAGTTCCCAGGGGGGATCTAACGGCTACACCTTC. The V call is TRBV6-5, the J call TRBJ1-2; 7 bases align to TRBD1. V dropped 4 bases and J dropped 8; count of bases not matched to a gene: 10. CDR3 size: 14 residues. Germline lookup yields CDR1 MNHEY and CDR2 SVGAGI.

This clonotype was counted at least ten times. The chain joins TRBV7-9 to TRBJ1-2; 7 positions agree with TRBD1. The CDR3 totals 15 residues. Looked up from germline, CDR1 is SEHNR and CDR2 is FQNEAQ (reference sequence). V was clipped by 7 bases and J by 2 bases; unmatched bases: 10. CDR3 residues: CASTFFDRDNYGYTF. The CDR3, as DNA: TGTGCCAGCACCTTTTTCGACAGGGACAACTATGGCTACACCTTC.

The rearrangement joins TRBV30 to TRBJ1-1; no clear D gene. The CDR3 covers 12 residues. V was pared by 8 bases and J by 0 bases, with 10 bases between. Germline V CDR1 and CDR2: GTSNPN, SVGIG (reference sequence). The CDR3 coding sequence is TGTGCCGCCACCCCCGTGAACACTGAAGCTTTCTTT. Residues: CAATPVNTEAFF.

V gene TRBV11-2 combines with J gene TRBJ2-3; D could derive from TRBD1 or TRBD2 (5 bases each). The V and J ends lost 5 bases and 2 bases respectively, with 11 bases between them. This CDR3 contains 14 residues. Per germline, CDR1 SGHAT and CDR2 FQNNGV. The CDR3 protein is CASSRSGLTDTQYF. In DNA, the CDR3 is TGTGCCAGCAGCCGATCGGGGCTCACAGATACGCAGTATTTT.

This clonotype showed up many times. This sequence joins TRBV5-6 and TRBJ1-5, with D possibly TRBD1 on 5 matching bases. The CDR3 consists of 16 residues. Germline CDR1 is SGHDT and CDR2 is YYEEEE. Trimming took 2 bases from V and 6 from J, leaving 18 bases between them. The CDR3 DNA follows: TGTGCCAGCAGCTTTGGGGGAGGGGAATCACGTCAGCCCCAGCATTTT. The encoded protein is CASSFGGGESRQPQHF.

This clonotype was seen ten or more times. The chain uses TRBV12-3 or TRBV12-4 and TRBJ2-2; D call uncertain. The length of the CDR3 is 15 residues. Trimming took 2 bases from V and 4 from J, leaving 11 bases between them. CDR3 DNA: TGTGCCAGCAGTTTAACAGAGATGATCACCGGGGAGCTGTTTTTT. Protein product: CASSLTEMITGELFF.

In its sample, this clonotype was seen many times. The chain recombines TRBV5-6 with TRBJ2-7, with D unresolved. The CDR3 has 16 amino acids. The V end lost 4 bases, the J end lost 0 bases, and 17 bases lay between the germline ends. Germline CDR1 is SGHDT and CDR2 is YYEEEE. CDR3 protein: CASSQKLTRSSYEQYF. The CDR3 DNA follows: TGTGCCAGCAGCCAAAAGCTTACTCGGAGCTCCTACGAGCAGTACTTC.

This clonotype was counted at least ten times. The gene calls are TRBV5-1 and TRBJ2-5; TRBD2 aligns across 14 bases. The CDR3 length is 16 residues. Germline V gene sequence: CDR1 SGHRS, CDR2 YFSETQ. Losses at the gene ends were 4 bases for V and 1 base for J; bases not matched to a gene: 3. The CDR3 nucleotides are TGCGCCAGCAGCCCGGGGACTAGCGGGGGCCAAGAGACCCAGTACTTC. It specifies CASSPGTSGGQETQYF.

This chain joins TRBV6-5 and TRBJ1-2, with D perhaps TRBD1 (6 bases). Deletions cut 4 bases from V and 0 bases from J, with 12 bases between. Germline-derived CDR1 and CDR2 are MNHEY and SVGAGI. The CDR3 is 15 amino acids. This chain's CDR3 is CASSLRRTANYGYTF. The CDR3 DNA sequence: TGTGCCAGCAGTTTACGCCGGACAGCTAACTATGGCTACACCTTC.

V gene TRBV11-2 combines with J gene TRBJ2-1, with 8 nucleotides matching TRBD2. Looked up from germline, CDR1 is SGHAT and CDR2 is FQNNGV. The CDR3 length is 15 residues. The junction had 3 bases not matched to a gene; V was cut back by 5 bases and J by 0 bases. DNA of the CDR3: TGTGCCAGCAGCCCGAGCGGGAGCTCCTACAATGAGCAGTTCTTC. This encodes CASSPSGSSYNEQFF.

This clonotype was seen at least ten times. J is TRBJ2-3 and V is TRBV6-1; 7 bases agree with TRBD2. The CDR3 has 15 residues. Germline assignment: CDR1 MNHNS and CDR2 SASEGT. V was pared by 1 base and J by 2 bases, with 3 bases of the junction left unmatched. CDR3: CASSEGEGATDTQYF. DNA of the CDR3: TGTGCCAGCAGTGAAGGGGAGGGAGCCACAGATACGCAGTATTTT.

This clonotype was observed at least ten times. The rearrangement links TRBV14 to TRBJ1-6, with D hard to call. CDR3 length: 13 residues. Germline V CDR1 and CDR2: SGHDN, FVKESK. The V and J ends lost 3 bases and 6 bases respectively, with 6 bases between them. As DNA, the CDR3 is TGTGCCAGCAGCCAGTACAGTAATTCACCCCTCCACTTT. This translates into CASSQYSNSPLHF.

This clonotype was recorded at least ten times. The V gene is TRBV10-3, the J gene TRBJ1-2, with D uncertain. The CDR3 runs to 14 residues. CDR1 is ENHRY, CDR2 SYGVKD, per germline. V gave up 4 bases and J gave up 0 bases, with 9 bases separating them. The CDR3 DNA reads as TGTGCCATCAGTGTAGGGTCAGCTAACTATGGCTACACCTTC. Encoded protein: CAISVGSANYGYTF.